One and the same sample provided the 32 T cell receptor beta chains below, sequenced in a study of T cells expressing NK-cell markers. Reprocessing the 5' RACE reads, TCRdb reports a single entry for every CDR3 protein and omits DNA. The sample has about 260,000 distinct CDR3 sequences; the top ten hold roughly 4.2%. The sample was blood T cells: a sorted CD56 or NKG2C T cell subset, CD4+ or CD8+ T cells, or bulk PBMC T cells (not recorded which). The source of these receptors is a woman between 18 and 75 years old in good health.

The chain is built from TRBV18 and TRBJ2-3; there is no DNA to check the TCRdb D call of TRBD1. Germline CDR1 is KGHSH and CDR2 is LQKENI. The CDR3 totals 14 residues. This CDR3 is CASSGTVEGDTQYF.

The genes are TRBV7-2 and TRBJ1-5; TCRdb names TRBD1, which stays unverified in the absence of DNA. The CDR3 length is 15 residues. CDR1 and CDR2 (germline): SGHTA, FQGNSA. CDR3: CASSLAIDRGQPQHF.

The chain combines TRBV20-1 with TRBJ2-1; the TCRdb call, TRBD2, lacks DNA for checking. Germline CDR1 is DFQATT and CDR2 is SNEGSKA (reference sequence). This CDR3 spans 16 amino acids. The CDR3 loop reads CSARAAGRILGGEQFF.

The chain carries TRBV7-9 and TRBJ2-3; TCRdb returns TRBD1, unconfirmable since there is no DNA. CDR1 and CDR2 from the germline V gene are SEHNR and FQNEAQ (reference sequence). The CDR3 length is 16 residues. CDR3 loop: CASSSGTVTGTDTQYF.

The J gene is TRBJ1-2, the V gene TRBV6-6. This CDR3 is built from 12 residues. Germline values: CDR1 MNHNY, CDR2 SVGAGI (reference sequence). The CDR3 spells CASRSTAPGYTF.

The J gene is TRBJ1-1, the V gene TRBV12-3 or TRBV12-4; TCRdb lists TRBD1, though no DNA is available to test this call. The CDR3 is made up of 14 amino acids. The CDR3 reads CASNLRETYTEAFF.

J is TRBJ1-1 and V is TRBV7-3; the D gene TCRdb calls, TRBD1, cannot be checked with no DNA. This CDR3 spans 14 amino acids. Per the germline V gene, CDR1 is SGHTA and CDR2 is FQGTGA. The CDR3 sequence: CASSQARGVTEAFF.

The rearrangement uses TRBV10-3 and TRBJ2-7. CDR3 length: 11 residues. Per the germline V gene, CDR1 is ENHRY and CDR2 is SYGVKD. The CDR3 spells CAISDYREQYF.

The chain has TRBV19 and TRBJ1-4; as DNA is missing, the TRBD1 call by TCRdb cannot be tested. There are 12 residues in the CDR3. CDR1 is LNHDA and CDR2 is SQIVND in the germline V gene (reference sequence). The CDR3 here is CASRGGTEKLFF.

The V gene is TRBV4-1, the J gene TRBJ1-1; lacking DNA, the TRBD1 call made by TCRdb goes unchecked. Per germline, CDR1 MGHRA and CDR2 YSYEKL. The CDR3 extends over 13 amino acids. This chain's CDR3 is CASSFDRGAEAFF.

This rearrangement joins TRBV12-3 or TRBV12-4 to TRBJ2-2; TCRdb selects TRBD1, and the lack of DNA leaves this call unchecked. The length of the CDR3 is 13 residues. This CDR3 is CASSLGDAGELFF.

This rearrangement joins TRBV7-2 to TRBJ2-3; TCRdb's D call of TRBD2 is untestable without DNA. Germline CDR1 is SGHTA and CDR2 is FQGNSA. This CDR3 has 15 amino acids. The CDR3 sequence: CASSWGLAGAVTQYF. The full variable domain, completed using reference TRBV7-2 and TRBJ2-3, is GAGVSQSPSNKVTEKGKDVELRCDPISGHTALYWYRQSLGQGLEFLIYFQGNSAPDKSGLPSDRFSAERTGGSVSTLTIQRTQQEDSAVYLCASSWGLAGAVTQYFGPGTRLTVL.

The chain couples TRBV7-2 to TRBJ1-2; TCRdb designates TRBD1, a call that cannot be tested without DNA. The CDR3 is made up of 14 amino acids. In germline, CDR1 is SGHTA, CDR2 FQGNSA. The CDR3 spells CASVGNREFYGYTF.

The rearrangement links TRBV29-1 to TRBJ2-3; TCRdb returns TRBD2, unconfirmable since there is no DNA. The CDR3 contains 12 residues. Germline V gives CDR1 SQVTM, CDR2 ANQGSEA. The CDR3 protein is CSVTEGSGTQYF.

This sequence joins TRBV20-1 and TRBJ1-2; TCRdb gives TRBD1 as the D gene, but with no DNA this cannot be confirmed. The length of the CDR3 is 13 residues. Germline V gene sequence: CDR1 DFQATT, CDR2 SNEGSKA (reference sequence). The CDR3 spells CSATDRTPFGYTF.

The chain joins TRBV6-6 to TRBJ1-1; TCRdb picks TRBD1, but there is no DNA to check that call. Germline loops: CDR1 MNHNY, CDR2 SVGAGI (reference sequence). This CDR3 is built from 13 residues. The CDR3 reads CASQRQSYTEAFF.

This chain links TRBV4-1 with TRBJ2-2; the D call from TCRdb, TRBD2, cannot be confirmed without DNA. Germline CDR1 reads MGHRA; CDR2 reads YSYEKL. The CDR3 length is 20 residues. CDR3 sequence reads: CASSPRGSAEGLANTGELFF.

The chain links TRBV7-9 to TRBJ2-7; TCRdb names TRBD1, which stays unverified in the absence of DNA. Germline CDR1 SEHNR, CDR2 FQNEAQ (reference sequence). This CDR3 is built from 15 residues. CDR3 in amino acids: CASSPPFGGAYEQYF. The full variable domain, its missing parts supplied by reference TRBV7-9 and TRBJ2-7, is DTGVSQNPRHKITKRGQNVTFRCDPISEHNRLYWYRQTLGQGPEFLTYFQNEAQLEKSRLLSDRFSAERPKGSFSTLEIQRTEQGDSAMYLCASSPPFGGAYEQYFGPGTRLTVT.

The V gene is TRBV12-3 or TRBV12-4, the J gene TRBJ2-3; TCRdb selects TRBD1, and the lack of DNA leaves this call unchecked. The CDR3 sequence is 16 residues long. CDR3: CASTPQQGKRADTQYF.

The J gene is TRBJ1-1, the V gene TRBV11-2; checking the TCRdb D call of TRBD1 is not possible without DNA. The CDR3 is 12 residues long. Germline CDR1 reads SGHAT; CDR2 reads FQNNGV. The chain's CDR3 is CASSIGQGKAFF.

The J gene is TRBJ2-6, the V gene TRBV6-2 or TRBV6-3; the D call of TRBD1 rests on TCRdb alone, since no DNA is present to check it. CDR1 and CDR2 from the germline V gene are MNHEY and SVGEGT. The CDR3 length is 15 residues. The CDR3 here is CASSSHGAGANVLTF.

The chain recombines TRBV4-3 with TRBJ2-5. Germline CDR1 reads LGHNA; CDR2 reads YSLEER. The CDR3 is made up of 13 amino acids. The CDR3 loop reads CASSQDGQETQYF.

This chain uses TRBV12-3 or TRBV12-4 with TRBJ2-5. This CDR3 comprises 14 residues. CDR3 sequence reads: CASSLGIAGVTQYF.

The chain is built from TRBV11-1 and TRBJ2-3. The germline V gene has CDR1 SGHAT and CDR2 FQDESV (reference sequence). The CDR3 extends over 16 amino acids. Here the CDR3 reads CASSLLTSGGTDTQYF.

The chain joins TRBV7-9 to TRBJ2-5; checking the TCRdb D call of TRBD2 is not possible without DNA. Per the germline V gene, CDR1 is SEHNR and CDR2 is FQNEAQ (reference sequence). The CDR3 sequence is 15 residues long. The CDR3 region is CASSPQRGMEETQYF.

The V gene is TRBV5-5, the J gene TRBJ1-5; lacking DNA, the TRBD1 call made by TCRdb goes unchecked. The CDR3 contains 15 residues. The germline V gene has CDR1 SGHKS and CDR2 YYEKEE (reference sequence). The CDR3 is CASSLGGLGGQPQHF.

The chain recombines TRBV11-2 with TRBJ2-2; TCRdb's assignment of TRBD2 cannot be checked, as there is no DNA. This CDR3 is 17 amino acids long. From germline, CDR1 is SGHAT and CDR2 FQNNGV. The CDR3 loop reads CASSPSARSATTGELFF.

V and J are TRBV25-1 and TRBJ2-7; TCRdb returns TRBD1, unconfirmable since there is no DNA. This CDR3 spans 13 amino acids. Germline lookup yields CDR1 MGHDK and CDR2 SYGVNS. CDR3 sequence reads: CASSAPGPVEQYF.

The chain uses TRBV12-3 or TRBV12-4 and TRBJ1-5; TCRdb's D call, TRBD1, is unchecked because there is no DNA. The CDR3 extends over 14 amino acids. This CDR3 is CASSLSGVGQPQHF.

The V call is TRBV12-3 or TRBV12-4, the J call TRBJ2-2. The CDR3 runs to 12 residues. The CDR3 sequence: CASNSNTGELFF.

The chain has TRBV20-1 and TRBJ2-1; without DNA, the TCRdb call of TRBD2 cannot be checked. Germline CDR1 and CDR2: DFQATT and SNEGSKA (reference sequence). CDR3 length: 14 residues. The chain's CDR3 is CSAPGTSGYNEQFF.

This chain uses TRBV11-1 with TRBJ2-1; checking the TCRdb D call of TRBD2 is not possible without DNA. Germline V gene sequence: CDR1 SGHAT, CDR2 FQDESV (reference sequence). The CDR3 is 19 amino acids. This CDR3 is CASRGGPGTSGRSHNEQFF.